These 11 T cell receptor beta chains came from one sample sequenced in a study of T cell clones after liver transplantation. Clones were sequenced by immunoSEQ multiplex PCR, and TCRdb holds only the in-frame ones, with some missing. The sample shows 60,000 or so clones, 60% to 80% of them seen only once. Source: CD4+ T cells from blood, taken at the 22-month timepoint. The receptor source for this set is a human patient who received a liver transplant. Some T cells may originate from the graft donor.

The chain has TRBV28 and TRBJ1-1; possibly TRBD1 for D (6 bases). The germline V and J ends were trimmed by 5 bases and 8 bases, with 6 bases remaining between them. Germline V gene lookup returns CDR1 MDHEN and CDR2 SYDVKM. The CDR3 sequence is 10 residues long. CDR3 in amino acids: CASSQGEAFF. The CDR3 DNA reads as TGTGCCAGCAGTCAGGGGGAAGCTTTCTTT.

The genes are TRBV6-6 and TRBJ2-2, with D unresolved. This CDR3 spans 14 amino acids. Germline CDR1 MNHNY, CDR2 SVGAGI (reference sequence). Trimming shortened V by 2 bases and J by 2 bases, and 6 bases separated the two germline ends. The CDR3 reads CASSYGGNTGELFF. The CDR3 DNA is TGTGCCAGCAGTTACGGCGGAAACACCGGGGAGCTGTTTTTT.

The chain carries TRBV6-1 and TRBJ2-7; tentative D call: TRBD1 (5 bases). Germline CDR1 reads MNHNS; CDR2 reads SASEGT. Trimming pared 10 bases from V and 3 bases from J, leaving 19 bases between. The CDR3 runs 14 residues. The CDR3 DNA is TGTGCCACCTCTCGCTACGACAGAGACTACGAGCAGTACTTC. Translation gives CATSRYDRDYEQYF.

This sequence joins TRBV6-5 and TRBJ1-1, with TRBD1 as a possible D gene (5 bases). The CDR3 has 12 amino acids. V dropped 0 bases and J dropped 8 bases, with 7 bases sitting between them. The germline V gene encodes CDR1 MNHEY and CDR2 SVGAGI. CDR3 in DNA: TGTGCCAGCAGTTACTCCGGGGCCGAAGCTTTCTTT. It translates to CASSYSGAEAFF.

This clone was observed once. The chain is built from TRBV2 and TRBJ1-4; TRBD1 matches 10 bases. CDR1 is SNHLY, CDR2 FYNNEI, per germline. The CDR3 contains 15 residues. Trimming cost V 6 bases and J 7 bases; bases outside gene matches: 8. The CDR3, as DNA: TGTGCCAGCAGACCCGACAGGGGGCGGGTTGAAAAACTGTTTTTT. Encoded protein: CASRPDRGRVEKLFF.

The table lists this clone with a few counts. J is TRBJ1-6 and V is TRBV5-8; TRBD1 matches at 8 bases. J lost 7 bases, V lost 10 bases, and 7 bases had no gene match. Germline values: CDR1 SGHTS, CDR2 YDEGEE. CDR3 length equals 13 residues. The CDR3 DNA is TGTGCCGCAAGGACAGGGCCCAATTCACCCCTCCACTTT. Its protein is CAARTGPNSPLHF.

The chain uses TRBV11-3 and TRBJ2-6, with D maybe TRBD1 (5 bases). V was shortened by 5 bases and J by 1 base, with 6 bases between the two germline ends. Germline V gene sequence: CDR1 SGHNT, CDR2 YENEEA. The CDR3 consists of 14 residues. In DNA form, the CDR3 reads TGTGCCAGCAGCGCAGGGTCTGGGGCCAACGTCCTGACTTTC. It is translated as CASSAGSGANVLTF.

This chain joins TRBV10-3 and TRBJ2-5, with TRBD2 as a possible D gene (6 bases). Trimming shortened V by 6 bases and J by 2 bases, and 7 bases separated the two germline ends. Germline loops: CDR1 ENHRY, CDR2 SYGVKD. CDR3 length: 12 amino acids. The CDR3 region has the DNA TGTGCCATCAGCGCGGGACAAGAGACCCAGTACTTC. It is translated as CAISAGQETQYF.

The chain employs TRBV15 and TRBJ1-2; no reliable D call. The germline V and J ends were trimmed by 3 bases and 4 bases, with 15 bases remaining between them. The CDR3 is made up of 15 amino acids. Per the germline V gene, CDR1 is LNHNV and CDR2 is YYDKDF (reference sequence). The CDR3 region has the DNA TGTGCCACCAGCAGCAAAACCTGGTCCGGCTATGGCTACACCTTC. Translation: CATSSKTWSGYGYTF.

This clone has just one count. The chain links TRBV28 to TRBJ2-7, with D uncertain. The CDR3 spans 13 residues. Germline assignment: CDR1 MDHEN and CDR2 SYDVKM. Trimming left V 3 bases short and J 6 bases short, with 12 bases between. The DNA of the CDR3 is TGTGCCAGCAGTTTGAATGCAGCCTCCGAGCAGTACTTC. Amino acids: CASSLNAASEQYF.

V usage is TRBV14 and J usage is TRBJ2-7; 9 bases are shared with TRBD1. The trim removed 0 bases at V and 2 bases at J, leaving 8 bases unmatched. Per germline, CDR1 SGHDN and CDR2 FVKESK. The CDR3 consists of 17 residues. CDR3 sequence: CASSQDGTGFFAYEQYF. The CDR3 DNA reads TGTGCCAGCAGCCAAGATGGGACAGGGTTTTTCGCCTACGAGCAGTACTTC.